This TCR beta chain was documented in a study of graft-versus-host responses after intestinal transplantation (dated by TCRdb to about 2021). Regarding the complete study: Multivisceral, liver-intestinal, or isolated intestinal transplants were received by the recipients. Alloreactive clones were identified by sequencing pre-transplant mixed lymphocyte reaction products and comparing them with unstimulated pre-transplant donor and recipient T cells. Donor T cell macrochimerism was defined as a peak of at least 4% donor T cells among recipient peripheral blood mononuclear cells. All recipients received anti-thymocyte globulin induction followed by maintenance tacrolimus and steroids for about three years. Of the 20 to 30 intestinal transplant recipients enrolled in the cohort, one of whom was a retransplant, a few patients without pretransplant specimens were excluded. Bulk TCR-beta CDR3 sequencing was used to track graft-versus-host and host-versus-graft alloreactive T cell clones in the graft, circulation and bone marrow after intestinal transplantation. Samples from three later patients were sequenced in-house on an Illumina MiSeq with MiXCR processing rather than by the commercial service. General conclusions and limits of the study: Early after transplant, peak levels of circulating GvH clones were associated with declines in HvG clones. The relatively low number and heterogeneity of intestinal transplant patients limited the conclusions. Patients with donor T cell macrochimerism had high GvH to HvG T cell clonal ratios in their allografts. GvH clones were found in recipient bone marrow, and some of the GvH clones appeared earlier in ileal mucosa or blood, which is consistent with an intestinal mucosal origin.

The protocol used for the library was the immunoSEQ multiplex PCR assay. For most patients, genomic DNA was subjected to high-throughput TCR-beta CDR3 sequencing by Adaptive Biotechnologies. On the authors' methods: TCR sequencing data for 18 patients were retrieved from Adaptive's ImmunoSEQ software; three other patients were processed with MiXCR and VDJtools. CDR3 nucleotide sequences shared between donor and recipient were removed because their origin could not be assigned. To be classed as alloreactive, a clone needed at least 2-fold expansion over unstimulated cells and a minimum CFSE-low frequency of 0.002% (template counts) or 0.001% (read counts). Mappable clones were those detected in sequenced pre-transplant spleen, lymph node, or MLR CFSE-low populations of the donor or recipient. Cumulative frequency of alloreactive clones was calculated as a percentage of all sequences weighted by copy number. Held by TCRdb, this immuneACCESS table contains in-frame sequences only and omits some clones. Under half of the omission traces to an unresolved V gene where checked; the cause of the rest is unknown. D and trimming come from the DNA, and the V and J calls and clone size come from that table. This sample lists fewer than 30,000 clones; 70% to 90% were detected once. The ten largest account for more than 9% of the sample.

Blood samples were collected up to 4 times in the first month after transplant and then at least monthly when available. With respect to this clone: The antigen this receptor binds is unknown. No base-level quality is on record; no much larger clone is a single base apart.

The cysteine opens and the phenylalanine closes a CDR3 of 12 amino acids. The only DNA kept is the CDR3, 36 bases in frame from the first base. The germline V gene yields MDHEN for CDR1 and SYDVKM for CDR2. V is pruned by 5 bases and J by 11 bases, leaving 4 bases of the junction without a gene match. Rearrangement joined TRBV28 to TRBJ1-2; 11 junctional bases match TRBD1. The origin of this receptor is a human patient who received an intestinal transplant, so some T cells may come from the graft donor. Material: PBMCs, obtained about 420 days after intestinal transplantation. In nucleotide form, the sequence is TGTGCCAGCAGTCTCCGGGACAGGGGGTACACCTTC. This translates into CASSLRDRGYTF.